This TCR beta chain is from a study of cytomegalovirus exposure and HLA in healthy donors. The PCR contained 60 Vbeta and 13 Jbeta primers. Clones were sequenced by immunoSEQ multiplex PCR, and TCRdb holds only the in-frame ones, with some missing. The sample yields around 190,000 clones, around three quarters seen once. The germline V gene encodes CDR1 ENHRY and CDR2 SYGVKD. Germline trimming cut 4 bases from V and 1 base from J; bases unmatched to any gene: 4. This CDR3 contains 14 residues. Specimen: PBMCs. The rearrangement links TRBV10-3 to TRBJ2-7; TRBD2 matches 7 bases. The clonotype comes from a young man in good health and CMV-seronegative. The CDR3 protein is CAISVGTTSYEQYF. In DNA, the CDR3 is TGTGCCATCAGTGTGGGGACTACGTCCTACGAGCAGTACTTC.